A selection of T cell receptor beta chains follows, all from one sample in a study of Ad26.COV2.S vaccination and SARS-CoV-2 variants. Here immunoSEQ multiplex PCR was the method, and the copy in TCRdb shows in-frame clones only, minus some. The sample records approximately 480,000 clones, roughly 85% being singletons. The sample here was peripheral blood, taken in a trial of Ad26.COV2.S vaccine versus placebo. These receptors were obtained from a person between 18 and 59 years old who received the Ad26.COV2.S COVID-19 vaccine or a placebo. The CDR3 runs from the conserved cysteine through the conserved F or W. Each record gives: D gene, V gene, J gene, clone size, CDR3 protein, CDR3 DNA. The D gene is left open where the match is weak. Clone size is shown for a subset of rows, as once, few, many or a class of expanded clone.

TRBD1	TRBV5-1	TRBJ1-6	NA	CASSLTGTGGSPLHF	TGCGCCAGCAGCTTGACCGGGACAGGGGGTTCACCCCTCCACTTT
NA	TRBV30	TRBJ2-7	NA	CAWGVEEGGPSYEQYF	TGTGCCTGGGGGGTCGAAGAAGGGGGGCCCTCCTACGAGCAGTACTTC
NA	TRBV4-3	TRBJ2-5	few	CASSQRGETQYF	TGCGCCAGCAGCCAAAGGGGTGAGACCCAGTACTTC
NA	TRBV4-3	TRBJ1-1	NA	CASSVTGVPEAFF	TGCGCCAGCAGCGTGACAGGAGTTCCTGAAGCTTTCTTT
NA	TRBV3-1/TRBV3-2	TRBJ2-7	NA	CASSQDGLVSYEQYF	TGTGCCAGCAGCCAAGATGGACTGGTCTCCTACGAGCAGTACTTC
NA	TRBV3-1/TRBV3-2	TRBJ2-2	NA	CASSRRTGELFF	TGTGCCAGCAGCCGGCGGACCGGGGAGCTGTTTTTT
TRBD1	TRBV5-1	TRBJ2-1	NA	CASSLGGTDYNEQFF	TGCGCCAGCAGCTTGGGGGGGACAGACTACAATGAGCAGTTCTTC
NA	TRBV6-2/TRBV6-3	TRBJ2-5	NA	CASSKIGLPTETQYF	TGTGCCAGCAGTAAGATTGGACTACCTACAGAGACCCAGTACTTC
TRBD1	TRBV6-5	TRBJ1-2	NA	CAGASGGLFGYTF	TGTGCCGGCGCCTCAGGGGGTCTCTTCGGCTACACCTTC
NA	TRBV9	TRBJ1-6	NA	CASSVEGGGNSPLHF	TGTGCCAGCAGCGTGGAGGGAGGGGGAAATTCACCCCTCCACTTT
NA	TRBV6-5	TRBJ2-7	few	CASSYSGSYEQYF	TGTGCCAGCAGTTATAGCGGCTCCTACGAGCAGTACTTC
TRBD1	TRBV7-8	TRBJ2-3	NA	CASSLPLSGQGVVTDTQYF	TGTGCCAGCAGCTTACCCCTATCGGGACAGGGGGTAGTCACAGATACGCAGTATTTT
TRBD2	TRBV9	TRBJ2-1	NA	CASSVQLGTSGSSGEQFF	TGTGCCAGCAGCGTCCAATTAGGGACTAGCGGGAGTTCCGGTGAGCAGTTCTTC
NA	TRBV2	TRBJ2-6	NA	CASRATGSGANVLTF	TGTGCCAGCAGGGCCACAGGGTCTGGGGCCAACGTCCTGACTTTC
NA	TRBV3-1/TRBV3-2	TRBJ2-7	NA	CASSQDWEQYF	TGTGCCAGCAGCCAGGATTGGGAGCAGTACTTC
NA	TRBV9	TRBJ2-4	once	CASSAFPDSLGGNIQYF	TGTGCCAGCAGCGCTTTCCCTGACTCCCTAGGAGGGAACATTCAGTACTTC
NA	TRBV4-2	TRBJ1-2	NA	CASSQDAGLPYGYTF	TGTGCCAGCAGCCAAGACGCCGGGTTGCCCTATGGCTACACCTTC
TRBD1	TRBV6-2/TRBV6-3	TRBJ1-5	few	CASRYSGTGYQPQHF	TGTGCCAGCAGGTACTCCGGGACAGGATATCAGCCCCAGCATTTT
NA	TRBV6-2/TRBV6-3	TRBJ1-1	NA	CASSYSAGHIEAFF	TGTGCCAGCAGTTACTCGGCAGGTCATATTGAAGCTTTCTTT
NA	TRBV6-4	TRBJ1-2	NA	CASSATGVGYTF	TGTGCCAGCAGCGCAACAGGAGTGGGCTACACCTTC
TRBD1	TRBV19	TRBJ2-1	NA	CASSSRTGRYNEQFF	TGTGCCAGTAGTTCCCGGACAGGGCGCTACAATGAGCAGTTCTTC
TRBD2	TRBV28	TRBJ2-2	NA	CASGPAGWTGELFF	TGTGCCAGCGGCCCAGCGGGATGGACCGGGGAGCTGTTTTTT
NA	TRBV6-5	TRBJ1-1	NA	CASRRSPGTEAFF	TGTGCCAGCAGGAGGAGTCCGGGCACTGAAGCTTTCTTT
NA	TRBV4-2	TRBJ2-1	NA	CASSPPSGEQFF	TGTGCCAGCAGCCCTCCCAGCGGTGAGCAGTTCTTC
TRBD1	TRBV28	TRBJ2-3	NA	CAEGTGDGTDTQYF	TGTGCCGAAGGAACAGGGGATGGGACAGATACGCAGTATTTT
NA	TRBV19	TRBJ2-1	NA	CASSMQGGYNEQFF	TGTGCCAGTAGTATGCAGGGTGGCTACAATGAGCAGTTCTTC
NA	TRBV27	TRBJ2-7	NA	CASSLSQGLVRGIEQYF	TGTGCCAGCAGTTTAAGCCAGGGGCTTGTTCGGGGAATCGAGCAGTACTTC
TRBD1	TRBV28	TRBJ1-1	NA	CASTPGTVNTEAFF	TGTGCCAGCACCCCGGGGACAGTGAACACTGAAGCTTTCTTT
NA	TRBV5-6	TRBJ1-3	once	CASSLVGSSGNTIYF	TGTGCCAGCAGCTTGGTTGGTAGCTCTGGAAACACCATATATTTT
NA	TRBV5-6	TRBJ2-2	NA	CASRGSYTGELFF	TGTGCCAGCAGGGGCAGTTACACCGGGGAGCTGTTTTTT
NA	TRBV7-8	TRBJ2-1	NA	CASSLSQLADEQFF	TGTGCCAGCAGCTTATCTCAATTAGCTGATGAGCAGTTCTTC
NA	TRBV7-2	TRBJ2-3	NA	CASSSSITRVLDTQYF	TGTGCCAGCAGCTCATCAATAACCCGCGTGCTAGATACGCAGTATTTT